This TCR beta chain was identified during a study of T-cell memory formation after mild COVID-19 (dated by TCRdb to the early 2020s). The study in broad terms: TCR sequence clusters from the two donors were found to be largely donor specific. Longitudinal TCRalpha and TCRbeta repertoire sequencing tracked T-cell clones expanding and contracting after mild COVID-19 in a couple of donors. The cohort comprised two young, previously healthy adult volunteers, one female and one male.

The run used an Illumina NovaSeq 6000. TCRalpha and TCRbeta cDNA libraries were constructed by 5'RACE with constant-segment primers, with sample barcodes and unique molecular identifiers being introduced. RNA was extracted from every sample with Trizol reagent. Library amplification was performed in two PCR steps, and a second sample barcode and Illumina TruSeq adapters were introduced in the second step. Libraries were sequenced on an Illumina NovaSeq with 2 x 150 bp paired-end reads. As for the authors' bioinformatics: Demultiplexing of reads and collapsing into UMI-guided consensus sequences were performed with migec v1.2.7. With mixcr v2.1.11, UMI consensuses were aligned to TRA and TRB V and J templates and assembled into clonotypes. A clonotype was counted as expanded or contracted only when both edgeR and NoisET called the clonotype significant, with the noise models trained on biological replicates. edgeR calls used a false discovery rate-adjusted p below 0.01 and a log2 fold-change threshold of 1. As an exploratory analysis of dynamics, max-normalized trajectories of the 1000 most abundant clonotypes were examined with PCA combined with hierarchical clustering. The CD4 or CD8 phenotype of responding clones was assigned using the separately sequenced CD4+ and CD8+ repertoires. The public reads were run again by TCRdb, first through fastp at Q25 and then through MiXCR, and only productive beta chains were kept. CDR3 protein duplicates are merged, each entry listing the most common genes and DNA. The V and J calls and clone size are TCRdb's, not the authors'. Across this sample there are about 340,000 distinct CDR3 sequences, with under 25% seen only once. The top ten clones comprise around an eighth of the sample.

PBMCs were isolated by Ficoll-Paque density gradient centrifugation. The study at large found these results: Some responding clones were detected in pre-infection memory, which suggested that pre-existing cross-reactive memory T cells had joined the SARS-CoV-2 response. Contracting CD4+ clones turned up mainly in the CM and EM memory subsets, whereas EMRA was where CD8+ clones were enriched. Clones contracting from day 15 to 85 had balanced CD4/CD8 phenotypes, while a second wave expanding from day 15 to 37 was biased towards CD4+. The study covered only a couple of mild cases, and larger cohorts including severe cases with pre-infection samples were considered necessary. The second-wave clones that peaked on day 37 were not confirmed to be SARS-CoV-2 specific.

A few counts support this clonotype. It lacks a known antigen. Qualities for individual bases were not recorded, and no much larger clone is one base off. Counted from cysteine to phenylalanine, this CDR3 has 11 amino acids. Only the CDR3 region is kept as DNA, spanning 33 bases read in frame from base 1. For CDR1 and CDR2, the germline V gene (reference sequence) lists LGHDT and YNNKEL. The V end loses 3 bases and the J end loses 3 bases, and a stretch of 2 bases separates them. The chain joins TRBV3-1 to TRBJ1-2; no confident D gene assignment can be made. Sequenced: PBMCs or a T cell subset sorted from them (not recorded which). This TCR was sampled from an adult woman who had mild COVID-19 (a few samples of this study predate the infection). The sample titles of this study are shuffled in the database, so cell type and time point are left out; the donor was told from shared clones. The DNA is TGTGCCAGCAGCCAGTACTATGGCTACACCTTC. This gives the protein CASSQYYGYTF.